This T cell receptor (beta chain) was captured by sequencing in a study of blood T cell repertoires in COVID-19. Study overall: T cells, B-cell-depleted T cells, or PBMCs supplied cDNA or gDNA.

The CDR3 length is 15 residues. Unmatched junction bases numbered 6, after V lost 4 bases and J lost 4 bases. Germline CDR1 and CDR2: SGHNT and YYREEE (reference sequence). The authors' processing: Estimates of nucleated cell counts were drawn from the amplification of reference gene primers. Only in-frame clones appear in the TCRdb table, and some are missing; sequencing was by immunoSEQ multiplex PCR. V, J and clone size reflect that table, while D and trimming were determined from the DNA. The table includes 200,000 to 250,000 clones, roughly 80% detected once. The specimen sequenced was peripheral blood. The gene calls are TRBV5-4 and TRBJ2-2, with 8 bases fitting TRBD1. The TCR originated in a woman aged 55-69 years with acute or convalescent COVID-19. The CDR3 protein is CASSKTGEGTGELFF. In DNA, the CDR3 is TGTGCCAGCAGCAAGACAGGGGAAGGCACCGGGGAGCTGTTTTTT.